The source of this TCR beta chain is a study of OX40 agonist ivuxolimab in advanced cancers. About the investigation overall: Ivuxolimab was an agonistic, fully human IgG2 monoclonal antibody directed against OX40 (CD134), a costimulatory receptor. Partial responses occurred in three dose-escalation patients, of whom one had hepatocellular carcinoma and two had cutaneous melanoma. Of the roughly 52 dose-escalation patients, hepatocellular carcinoma was present in around 19, melanoma in approximately 15, renal cell carcinoma in 9 and head and neck cancer in 9. Intravenous ivuxolimab was administered to patients every 2 weeks at six dose levels: 0.01, 0.1, 0.3, 1.5, 3 and 10 mg/kg. Prior anti-PD-1, anti-PD-L1 or anti-CTLA-4 therapy was permitted, and about 40% of dose-escalation patients had received checkpoint inhibitors. The paper reports the monotherapy dose-escalation portion (N = 52 patients) of the phase I ivuxolimab trial. In the dose-escalation cohort, roughly 80% of patients were male, and the mean age was approximately 60 years, with a range of roughly 23 to 85. Peripheral TCRbeta sequencing aimed to test whether ivuxolimab altered TCR sequence diversity and caused clonal T-cell expansion.

Paper-wide results and their limitations: At doses of 0.1 to 3.0 mg/kg, clonal expansion of both CD4+ and CD8+ T cells in blood was seen between baseline and week 6. After ivuxolimab, CD8+ T cells had more expanded clones than CD4+ T cells on average. Low levels of normalized T-cell clonal expansion were also seen in some patients who did not respond. In the 0.1-3.0 mg/kg groups, partial responders were among the patients with the lowest normalized peripheral clonal expansion, particularly in CD8+ T cells. Which antigens the clonally expanded peripheral T cells were specific for was not determined.

Genomic DNA was extracted from sorted cells for sequencing of the TCRbeta CDR3 region. TCRbeta CDR3 regions were sequenced using the immunoSEQ Assay. Not all clones reach the TCRdb copy of this immuneACCESS table, which keeps in-frame sequences only. Checked studies attribute under half of the gap to unresolved V genes and leave the rest unexplained. In all, the sample holds approximately 82,000 clones, and roughly 89% of those were seen once. About 0.63% of the sample is in the top ten clones. Patients with autoimmune disease history or receiving systemic immunosuppression were excluded from the trial. Peripheral blood for TCR sequencing was drawn from every dose cohort at baseline, at cycle 4 day 1 and at cycle 7 day 1. The samples were taken from a phase I, first-in-human, multicenter, open-label dose-escalation trial of ivuxolimab. The trial enrolled adults with locally advanced or metastatic head and neck squamous cell, hepatocellular, melanoma or renal cell carcinoma. Before TCR sequencing, CD4+ T cells and CD8+ T cells from peripheral blood were sorted into separate populations.

As for this clone: It lacks a known antigen. Base quality data are lacking; no much larger clone is found one base away.

From the cysteine through the phenylalanine, the CDR3 covers 16 amino acids. The CDR3 DNA has 48 bases and is translated from base 1. Relative to germline, V is missing 1 base and J is missing 3 bases, with 4 bases of the junction outside any gene match. Per the germline V gene, LGHNA is the CDR1 and YNFKEQ is the CDR2. The material sequenced was CD4+ or CD8+ T cells sorted from blood, taken in a trial of the OX40 agonist ivuxolimab. Recombination linked TRBV4-2 to TRBJ2-1; TRBD2 aligns with 9 central bases. The clonotype originates from an adult with an advanced solid tumor such as melanoma, head and neck, liver or kidney cancer. The bases read TGTGCCAGCAGCCAAGGGAGCGGGGGGCACTACAATGAGCAGTTCTTC. Its protein is CASSQGSGGHYNEQFF.